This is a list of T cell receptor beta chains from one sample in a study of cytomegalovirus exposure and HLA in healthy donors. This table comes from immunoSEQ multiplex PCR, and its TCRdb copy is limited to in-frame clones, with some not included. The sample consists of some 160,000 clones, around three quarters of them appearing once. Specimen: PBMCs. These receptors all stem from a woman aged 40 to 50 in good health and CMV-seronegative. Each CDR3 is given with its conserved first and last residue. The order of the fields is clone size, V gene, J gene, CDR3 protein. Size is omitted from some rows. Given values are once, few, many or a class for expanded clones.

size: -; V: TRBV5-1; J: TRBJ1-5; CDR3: CASSLSGEFNQPQHF
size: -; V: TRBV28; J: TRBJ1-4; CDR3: CASSPQGAIEEKLFF
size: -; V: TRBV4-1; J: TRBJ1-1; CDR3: CASSQDRARNTEAFF
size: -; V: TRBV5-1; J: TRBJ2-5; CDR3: CASSVGAGGHQETQYF
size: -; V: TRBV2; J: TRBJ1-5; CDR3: CASRGQVLVQPQHF
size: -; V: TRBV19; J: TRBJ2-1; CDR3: CATRWGAGGYNEQFF
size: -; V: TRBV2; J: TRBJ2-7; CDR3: CASRTDQGLKYF
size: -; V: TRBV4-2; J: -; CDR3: CASSQDLPRSYEQYF
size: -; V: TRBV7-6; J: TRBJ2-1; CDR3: CASSLAGDRGYNEQFF
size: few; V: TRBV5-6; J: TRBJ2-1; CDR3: CASSFARKELFGEQFF
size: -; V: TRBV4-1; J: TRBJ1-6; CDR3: CASSQVPREYNSPLHF
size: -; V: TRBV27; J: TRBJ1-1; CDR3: CASSRDRMNTEAFF
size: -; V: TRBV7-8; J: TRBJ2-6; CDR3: CASSSSGANVLTF
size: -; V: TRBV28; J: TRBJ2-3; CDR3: CASSSRSTTDTQYF
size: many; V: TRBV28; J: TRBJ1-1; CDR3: CASSRDRVTEAFF
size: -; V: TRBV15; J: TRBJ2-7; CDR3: CATSRGAGQGFYEQYF
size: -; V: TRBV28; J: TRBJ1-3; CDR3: CASTKGGLTSGNTIYF
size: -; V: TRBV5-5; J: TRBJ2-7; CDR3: CASSLGTGAGEQYF
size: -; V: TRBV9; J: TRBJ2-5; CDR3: CASSVVVGVRETQYF
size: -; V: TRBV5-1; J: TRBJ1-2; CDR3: CASSWKTGDYGYTF
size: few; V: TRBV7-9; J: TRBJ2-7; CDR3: CASSPPSHGEQYF
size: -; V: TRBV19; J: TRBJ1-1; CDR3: CASFRSLNTEAFF
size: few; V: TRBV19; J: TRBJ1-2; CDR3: CASSIVLRVSRSEGGYTF
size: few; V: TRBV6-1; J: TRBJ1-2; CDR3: CASSANWGQGGYTF
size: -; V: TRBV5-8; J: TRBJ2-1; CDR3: CASSAGDRRWNEQFF
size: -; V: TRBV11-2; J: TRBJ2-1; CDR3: CASSLARGTVFDEQFF
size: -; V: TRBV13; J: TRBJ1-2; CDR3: CASSLGGNGYTF
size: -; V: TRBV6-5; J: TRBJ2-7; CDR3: CASRGGPYEQYF
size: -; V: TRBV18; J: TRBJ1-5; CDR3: CASSQQGSGQPQHF
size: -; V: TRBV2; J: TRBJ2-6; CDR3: CASSYRAGANVLTF
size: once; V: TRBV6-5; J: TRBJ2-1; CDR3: CASRRDRVNEQFF
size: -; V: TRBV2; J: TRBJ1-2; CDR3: CASPAGFGYTF
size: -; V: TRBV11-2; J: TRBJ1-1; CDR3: CASSFWGTGGLADTEAFF
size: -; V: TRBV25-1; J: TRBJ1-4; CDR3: CASSVIRATNEKLFF
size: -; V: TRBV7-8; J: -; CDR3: CASSSAGVFGGQMASYEQYF
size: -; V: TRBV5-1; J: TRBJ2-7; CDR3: CASSLGTSIYEQYF
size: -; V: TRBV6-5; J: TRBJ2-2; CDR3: CASSFPSNTGELFF
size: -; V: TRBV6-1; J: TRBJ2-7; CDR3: CASSEIRAYEQYF
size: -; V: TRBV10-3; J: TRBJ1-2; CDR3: CAISDIQGENGYTF
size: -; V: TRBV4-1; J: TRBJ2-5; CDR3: CASSRLGLQETQYF
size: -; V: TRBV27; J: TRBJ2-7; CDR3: CASSQYLTGKDHEQYF